Shown below are 5 T cell receptor beta chains from a single sample sequenced in a study of T-cell reconstitution after alpha-beta-depleted transplantation in children. The authors prepared the TCRbeta library with unique molecular identifiers. TCRdb called the PCR reads again in MiXCR, with one record for every CDR3 protein. The sample consists of roughly 500,000 distinct CDR3 sequences, over 9.5% of them appearing once. The sample here was PBMCs, taken before TCRalphabeta/CD19-depleted stem cell transplant. The receptors stem from a child aged 2-15 years with inherited bone marrow failure, due to receive a stem cell transplant.

This clonotype has ten or more counts. The chain couples TRBV6-6 to TRBJ2-1; D uncertain. This CDR3 has 11 amino acids. The V end lost 6 bases, the J end lost 4 bases, and 4 bases lay between the germline ends. The V gene's germline CDR1 is MNHNY and CDR2 SVGAGI (reference sequence). The CDR3 DNA sequence: TGTGCCAGCAGGTTTTACAATGAGCAGTTCTTC. It codes for CASRFYNEQFF.

Many counts were recorded for this clonotype. The chain couples TRBV29-1 to TRBJ2-7; D unresolved. The CDR3 covers 12 residues. CDR1 is SQVTM and CDR2 is ANQGSEA in the germline V gene. The CDR3 here is CRRWQHVYEQYF. The CDR3 DNA is TGCAGAAGGTGGCAACATGTTTACGAGCAGTACTTC.

In this sample, this clonotype turned up a few times. The rearrangement uses TRBV5-6 and TRBJ2-1, with TRBD2 as a possible D gene (6 bases). Trimming took 2 bases from V and 2 from J, leaving 11 bases between them. The germline V gene encodes CDR1 SGHDT and CDR2 YYEEEE. The CDR3 has 15 amino acids. This CDR3 is CASSLLARPYNEQFF. In nucleotides, the CDR3 is TGTGCCAGCAGCTTACTAGCACGCCCCTACAATGAGCAGTTCTTC.

The table lists this clonotype with a few counts. The V and J genes are TRBV12-3 or TRBV12-4 and TRBJ1-2; D uncertain. Trimming took 2 bases from V and 8 from J, leaving 12 bases between them. The CDR3 covers 13 residues. CDR3 sequence: CASSLRLTYGYTF. The CDR3 bases are TGTGCCAGCAGTTTACGGCTGACCTACGGCTACACCTTC.

This clonotype was observed many times. This rearrangement joins TRBV7-2 to TRBJ2-7, with D perhaps matching TRBD2 (5 bases). Deletions cut 1 base from V and 8 bases from J, with 15 bases between. Germline V CDR1 and CDR2: SGHTA, FQGNSA. The CDR3 covers 14 residues. In DNA form, the CDR3 reads TGTGCCAGCAGCTTAGGTGGGCAGTCGGGAAAGCAGTACTTC. It is translated as CASSLGGQSGKQYF.